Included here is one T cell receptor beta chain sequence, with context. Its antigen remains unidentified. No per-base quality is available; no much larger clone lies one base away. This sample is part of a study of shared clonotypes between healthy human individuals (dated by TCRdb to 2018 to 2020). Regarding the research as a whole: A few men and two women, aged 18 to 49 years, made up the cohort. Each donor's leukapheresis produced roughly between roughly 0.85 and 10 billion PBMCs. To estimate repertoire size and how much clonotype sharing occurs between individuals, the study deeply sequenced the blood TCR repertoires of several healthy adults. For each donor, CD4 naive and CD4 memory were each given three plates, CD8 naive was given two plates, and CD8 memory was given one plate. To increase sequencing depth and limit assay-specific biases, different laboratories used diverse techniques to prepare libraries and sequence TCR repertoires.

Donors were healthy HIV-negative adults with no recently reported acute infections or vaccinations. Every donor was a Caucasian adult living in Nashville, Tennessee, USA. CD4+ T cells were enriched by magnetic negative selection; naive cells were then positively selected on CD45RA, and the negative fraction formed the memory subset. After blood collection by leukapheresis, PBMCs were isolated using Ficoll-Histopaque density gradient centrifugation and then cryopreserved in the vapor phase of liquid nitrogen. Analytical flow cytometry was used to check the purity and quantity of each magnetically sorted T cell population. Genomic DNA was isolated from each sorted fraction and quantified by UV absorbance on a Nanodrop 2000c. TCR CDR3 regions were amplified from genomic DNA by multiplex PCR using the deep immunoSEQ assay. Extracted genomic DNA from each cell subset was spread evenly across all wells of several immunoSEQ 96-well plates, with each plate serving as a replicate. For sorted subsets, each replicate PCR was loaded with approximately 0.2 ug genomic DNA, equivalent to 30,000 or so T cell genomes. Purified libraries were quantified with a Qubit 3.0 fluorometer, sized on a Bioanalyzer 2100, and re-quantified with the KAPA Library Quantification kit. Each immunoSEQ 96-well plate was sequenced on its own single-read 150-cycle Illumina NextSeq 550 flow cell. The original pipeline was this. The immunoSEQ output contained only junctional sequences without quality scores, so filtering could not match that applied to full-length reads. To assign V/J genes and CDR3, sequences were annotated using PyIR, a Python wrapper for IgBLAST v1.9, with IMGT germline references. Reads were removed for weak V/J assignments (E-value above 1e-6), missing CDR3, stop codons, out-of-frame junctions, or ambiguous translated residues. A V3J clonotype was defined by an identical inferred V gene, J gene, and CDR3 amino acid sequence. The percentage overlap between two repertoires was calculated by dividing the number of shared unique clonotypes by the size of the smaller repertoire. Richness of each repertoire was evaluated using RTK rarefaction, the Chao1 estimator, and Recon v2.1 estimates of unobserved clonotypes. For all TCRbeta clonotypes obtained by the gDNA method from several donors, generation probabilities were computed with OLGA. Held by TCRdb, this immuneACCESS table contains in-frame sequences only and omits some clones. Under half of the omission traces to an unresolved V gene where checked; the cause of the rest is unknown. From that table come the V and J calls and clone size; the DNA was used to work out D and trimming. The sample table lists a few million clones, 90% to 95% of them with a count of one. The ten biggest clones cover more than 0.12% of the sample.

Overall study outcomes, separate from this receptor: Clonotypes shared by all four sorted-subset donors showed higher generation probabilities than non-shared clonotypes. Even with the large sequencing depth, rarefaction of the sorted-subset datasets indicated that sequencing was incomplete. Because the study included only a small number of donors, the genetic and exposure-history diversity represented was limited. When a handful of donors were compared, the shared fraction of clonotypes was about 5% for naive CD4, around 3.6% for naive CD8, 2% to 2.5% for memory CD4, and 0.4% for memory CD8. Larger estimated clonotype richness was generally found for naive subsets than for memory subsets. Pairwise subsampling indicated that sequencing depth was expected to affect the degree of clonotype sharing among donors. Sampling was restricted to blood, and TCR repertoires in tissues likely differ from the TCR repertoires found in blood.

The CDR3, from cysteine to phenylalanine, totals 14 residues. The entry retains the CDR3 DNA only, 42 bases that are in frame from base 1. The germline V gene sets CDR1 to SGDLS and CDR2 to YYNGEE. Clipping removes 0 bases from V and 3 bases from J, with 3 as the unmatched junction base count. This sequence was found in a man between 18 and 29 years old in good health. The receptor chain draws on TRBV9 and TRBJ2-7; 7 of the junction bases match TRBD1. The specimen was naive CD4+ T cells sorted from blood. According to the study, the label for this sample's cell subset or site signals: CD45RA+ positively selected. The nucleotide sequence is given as TGTGCCAGCAGCGTAGGGCGGACAGGCTACGAGCAGTACTTC. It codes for CASSVGRTGYEQYF. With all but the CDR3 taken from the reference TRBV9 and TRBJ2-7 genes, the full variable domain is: DSGVTQTPKHLITATGQRVTLRCSPRSGDLSVYWYQQSLDQGLQFLIQYYNGEERAKGNILERFSAQQFPDLHSELNLSSLELGDSALYFCASSVGRTGYEQYFGPGTRLTVT.